The present entry profiles one T cell receptor (beta chain) with its context. The entry originates in a study of blood T cells in healthy people across ages. Germline V gene sequence: CDR1 SEHNR, CDR2 FQNEAQ (reference sequence). Trimming took 5 bases from V and 5 from J; bases not matched to a gene: 8. The CDR3 has 14 residues. Alongside a J-beta primer mix, a sample-barcoded 5' primer served in a second PCR lasting roughly 6 to 11 cycles. Template switching added a 12-random-nucleotide identifier to every cDNA molecule. TCRdb recomputed calls from the 5' RACE reads with MiXCR, one row per CDR3 protein. The sample includes about 680,000 distinct CDR3 sequences, roughly 50% of them seen just once.

Sequencing used blood. This rearrangement joins TRBV7-9 to TRBJ2-5, with 7 bases identical to TRBD1. This clonotype originated in a woman aged 60-75 years in good health. CDR3 region: CASSHGTAWETQYF. The CDR3 DNA reads as TGTGCCAGCAGCCACGGGACAGCATGGGAGACCCAGTACTTC.